Reported below is one T cell receptor beta chain. Its cognate antigen is unknown. V trimming: 4 bases; J trimming: 5 bases; junction bases outside the gene matches: 7. The CDR3 contains 15 residues. Germline loops: CDR1 SGHTS, CDR2 YDEGEE. The sample belongs to a study of cytomegalovirus exposure and HLA in healthy donors. Broader study findings: Several top significant clusters appeared, in a later analysis, to be linked to common viral pathogens.

PCR amplification relied on 60 Vbeta primers (plus 13 Jbeta primers). Here immunoSEQ multiplex PCR was the method, and the copy in TCRdb shows in-frame clones only, minus some. In the table there are 150,000 to 200,000 clones, 70% to 85% of which are singletons. The chain combines TRBV5-8 with TRBJ2-1; 9 positions agree with TRBD1. This clonotype originated in a middle-aged man in good health and CMV-seropositive. The material sequenced was PBMCs. CDR3 sequence reads: CASSVGQGTHNEQFF. CDR3 in DNA: TGTGCCAGCAGCGTCGGACAGGGGACCCACAATGAGCAGTTCTTC.